Here is one T cell receptor beta chain with its context. Its antigen is not identified. Documented time point: technical triplicate 3. These data come from a study of neurological immune-mediated disorders. Overall study results and limits: HTLV-1-associated myelopathy displayed the greatest TCR clonal expansion, and multiple sclerosis exhibited the smallest, lower than that of healthy controls. Among expanded clones, no CDR3 amino acid sequences were shared across subjects, a pattern suggesting private repertoires in all groups.

V lost 1 base and J 7 bases, leaving 7 bases between the germline ends. The CDR3 totals 12 residues. Germline assignment: CDR1 MNHNS and CDR2 SASEGT. The output of every sequencing run, over 180 million TCR-beta sequences, came from 15-18 subjects. Each CDR3 protein gets one entry after TCRdb re-called the 5' RACE reads with MiXCR. Here the sample spans nearly 45,000 distinct CDR3 sequences, 20% to 25% being singletons. Sample: PBMCs. This clonotype was sampled from a man in his 60s with HTLV-1-associated myelopathy (HAM/TSP). The chain employs TRBV6-1 and TRBJ1-1; D is undetermined. Written as DNA, the CDR3 is TGTGCCAGCAGTGAAGGGGCGGTTGAAGCTTTCTTT. Protein sequence: CASSEGAVEAFF.